Below are 28 T cell receptor beta chains sequenced from a single sample in a study of Ad26.COV2.S vaccination and SARS-CoV-2 variants. Treatment specified: around 19 received Ad26.COV2.S at low or high dose, single or two shots; 5 received placebo; per-sample allocation not given. Repertoires come from day 63 after the first vaccine or placebo injection. Libraries were prepared by immunoSEQ multiplex PCR; TCRdb keeps only in-frame clonotypes and omits some of them. Of around 450,000 clones in the sample, roughly 87% were seen once. The sample here was peripheral blood, taken in a trial of Ad26.COV2.S vaccine versus placebo. The source of these receptors is a person aged 18-60 years who received the Ad26.COV2.S COVID-19 vaccine or a placebo.

CDR3 DNA sequence: TGTGCCAGCAAGGGGTTCAGCACCGGGGAGCTGTTTTTT. Amino acids: CASKGFSTGELFF. The V call is TRBV9, the J call TRBJ2-2; D is perhaps TRBD1 (5 bases). This CDR3 contains 13 residues. V dropped 6 bases and J dropped 4 bases, with 10 bases sitting between them. Germline V gives CDR1 SGDLS, CDR2 YYNGEE.

The CDR3 spells CASSDLKTLAGGYEQYF. The DNA of the CDR3 is TGTGCCAGCAGTGACCTCAAGACACTAGCGGGGGGTTACGAGCAGTACTTC. The chain recombines TRBV27 with TRBJ2-7; 12 bases agree with TRBD2. Germline CDR1 MNHEY, CDR2 SMNVEV (reference sequence). This CDR3 has 17 residues. The V segment lost 5 bases and the J segment 4 bases; nucleotides outside the gene matches: 12.

The chain combines TRBV9 with TRBJ2-5, with 9 nucleotides matching TRBD1. CDR3 length equals 16 residues. Germline values: CDR1 SGDLS, CDR2 YYNGEE. With 4 bases clipped from V and 2 bases from J, the junction kept 9 bases outside the gene matches. This chain's CDR3 is CASSQHPGQGQETQYF. The CDR3 coding sequence is TGTGCCAGCAGCCAACACCCGGGACAGGGACAAGAGACCCAGTACTTC.

This chain joins TRBV23-1 and TRBJ2-7; TRBD1 matches 8 bases. TRBV23-1 is an ORF, with its function uncertain. This CDR3 has 16 residues. The trim removed 3 bases at V and 2 bases at J, leaving 9 bases unmatched. CDR3 DNA sequence: TGCGCCAGCAGTCACGACACCGGGACAGGTGCCTACGAGCAGTACTTC. Its protein is CASSHDTGTGAYEQYF.

The chain recombines TRBV5-1 with TRBJ2-7; no firm D call. From germline, CDR1 is SGHRS and CDR2 YFSETQ. The length of the CDR3 is 16 residues. V gave up 0 bases and J gave up 1 base, with 14 bases separating them. The CDR3 nucleotides are TGCGCCAGCAGCTTGGCTTTTAGGGAAGGGTCCTACGAGCAGTACTTC. This encodes CASSLAFREGSYEQYF.

This chain joins TRBV28 and TRBJ2-1; the match to TRBD2 covers 12 bases. Trimming took 4 bases from V and 8 from J; bases not matched to a gene: 9. CDR1 and CDR2 from the germline V gene are MDHEN and SYDVKM. The CDR3 runs 16 residues. The CDR3 bases are TGTGCCAGCAGTTCCCTGACTAGCGGGAGAACTTATGAGCAGTTCTTC. Its translation: CASSSLTSGRTYEQFF.

The J gene is TRBJ1-2, the V gene TRBV4-3, with D possibly TRBD1 on 5 matching bases. This CDR3 spans 12 amino acids. The germline V gene has CDR1 LGHNA and CDR2 YSLEER. The ends were cut back, 4 bases at V and 4 bases at J, with 7 bases in the middle. The CDR3 coding sequence is TGCGCCAGCAGCCCCGGGGGCTATGGCTACACCTTC. This translates into CASSPGGYGYTF.

The chain uses TRBV5-6 and TRBJ2-7; 9 nucleotides align to TRBD1. Trimming removed 1 base from V and 3 bases from J; junction bases left unmatched: 5. CDR3 length: 15 residues. The germline V gene has CDR1 SGHDT and CDR2 YYEEEE. DNA of the CDR3: TGTGCCAGCAGCTTGTGGGGGACAGGGATCTACGAGCAGTACTTC. Protein product: CASSLWGTGIYEQYF.

Remarks on this clone: The sample holds other DNA sequences that translate to the same CDR3. This chain joins TRBV5-5 and TRBJ1-1; no firm D call. In germline, CDR1 is SGHKS, CDR2 YYEKEE (reference sequence). V gave up 2 bases and J gave up 2 bases, with 1 base separating them. This CDR3 has 11 amino acids. CDR3 DNA: TGTGCCAGCAGCTTAAACACTGAAGCTTTCTTT. It codes for CASSLNTEAFF.

The chain uses TRBV30 and TRBJ2-2, with unresolved D. CDR3 length: 14 amino acids. In germline, CDR1 is GTSNPN, CDR2 SVGIG (reference sequence). V was shortened by 3 bases and J by 0 bases, with 8 bases between the two germline ends. The CDR3 loop reads CAWRGSANTGELFF. The DNA for the CDR3 is TGTGCCTGGAGGGGGTCGGCGAACACCGGGGAGCTGTTTTTT.

The chain joins TRBV4-1 to TRBJ1-2, with 10 nucleotides matching TRBD1. Germline lookup yields CDR1 MGHRA and CDR2 YSYEKL. V was clipped by 4 bases and J by 4 bases; unmatched bases: 3. The CDR3 consists of 14 residues. The CDR3 spells CASSPGQGGYGYTF. CDR3 nucleotides: TGCGCCAGCAGCCCCGGACAGGGGGGCTATGGCTACACCTTC.

This chain joins TRBV19 and TRBJ2-4; 7 nucleotides align to TRBD2. This CDR3 region has 15 residues. J lost 7 bases, V lost 3 bases, and 9 bases had no gene match. CDR1 and CDR2 from the germline V gene are LNHDA and SQIVND (reference sequence). In nucleotides, the CDR3 is TGTGCCAGTAGTATGCGTCGGGGGGTTTTTAACATTCAGTACTTC. It encodes CASSMRRGVFNIQYF.

The genes are TRBV5-1 and TRBJ2-3; D might be TRBD1 (5 bases). V lost 1 base and J lost 7, with 25 bases in between. The CDR3 sequence is 18 residues long. Per the germline V gene, CDR1 is SGHRS and CDR2 is YFSETQ. CDR3 in amino acids: CASSLLGPSRFRGHTQYF. The CDR3 region has the DNA TGCGCCAGCAGCTTGTTAGGCCCTAGTCGTTTTAGGGGCCATACGCAGTATTTT.

This clone was recorded once. The chain is built from TRBV28 and TRBJ2-5; D uncertain. V gave up 2 bases and J gave up 4 bases, with 14 bases separating them. CDR1 is MDHEN and CDR2 is SYDVKM in the germline V gene. The length of the CDR3 is 15 residues. CDR3 sequence reads: CASSLGKHPTETQYF. CDR3 DNA sequence: TGTGCCAGCAGTTTAGGAAAACACCCCACAGAGACCCAGTACTTC.

This clone was observed once. The V gene is TRBV4-3, the J gene TRBJ1-5; no definite D call. The V end was cut by 0 bases, the J end by 4 bases, with 10 bases between. The CDR3 covers 15 residues. Germline V CDR1 and CDR2: LGHNA, YSLEER. The CDR3 region is CASSQDGQVNQPQHF. The CDR3 DNA sequence: TGCGCCAGCAGCCAAGATGGGCAGGTTAATCAGCCCCAGCATTTT.

This chain joins TRBV12-3 or TRBV12-4 and TRBJ1-1; D possibly corresponds to TRBD1 (6 bases). This CDR3 spans 13 amino acids. V dropped 6 bases and J dropped 1 base, with 9 bases sitting between them. The CDR3 region is CASSPGQNTEAFF. The CDR3 DNA follows: TGTGCCAGCAGCCCGGGACAGAACACTGAAGCTTTCTTT.

This clone was detected only once. This chain joins TRBV6-5 and TRBJ2-7; 10 bases align to TRBD2. V shed 6 bases, J shed 2 bases, and the junction held 7 bases outside the gene matches. Per the germline V gene, CDR1 is MNHEY and CDR2 is SVGAGI. This CDR3 is 15 amino acids long. This CDR3 is CASSRTSGAPYEQYF. CDR3 in DNA: TGTGCCAGCAGCCGGACTAGCGGAGCCCCCTACGAGCAGTACTTC.

The rearrangement uses TRBV18 and TRBJ1-2; unclear D gene. The V end was cut by 5 bases, the J end by 7 bases, with 17 bases between. Germline loops: CDR1 KGHSH, CDR2 LQKENI. The CDR3 loop spans 14 amino acids. This CDR3 is CASSVDGVRSGYTF. As DNA, the CDR3 is TGTGCCAGCTCAGTCGACGGGGTTCGGAGTGGCTACACCTTC.

The chain recombines TRBV30 with TRBJ2-7; no definite D call. The V gene's germline CDR1 is GTSNPN and CDR2 SVGIG (reference sequence). This CDR3 is 12 amino acids long. Trimming removed 0 bases from V and 3 bases from J, with 6 bases in between. DNA for the CDR3: TGTGCCTGGAGTGTACGAAGCTACGAGCAGTACTTC. It translates to CAWSVRSYEQYF.

This chain uses TRBV4-2 with TRBJ1-1; D is ambiguous. V was pared by 4 bases and J by 1 base, with 16 bases between. Per the germline V gene, CDR1 is LGHNA and CDR2 is YNFKEQ. The CDR3 totals 16 residues. The CDR3 DNA is TGTGCCAGCAGCCGGGCGCCCGGAAGCAAGAACACTGAAGCTTTCTTT. Translation gives CASSRAPGSKNTEAFF.

V and J are TRBV7-9 and TRBJ2-3, with 9 bases matching TRBD1. Germline CDR1 SEHNR, CDR2 FQNEAQ (reference sequence). V trimming: 8 bases; J trimming: 4 bases; junction bases outside the gene matches: 10. The CDR3 is 15 residues long. The CDR3, as DNA: TGTGCCAGCGCATCCGGGACAGGGAACGCAGATACGCAGTATTTT. It yields the protein CASASGTGNADTQYF.

The chain uses TRBV7-3 and TRBJ1-1; no definite D call. V lost 5 bases and J lost 5, with 24 bases in between. This CDR3 comprises 17 residues. Germline CDR1 SGHTA, CDR2 FQGTGA. The CDR3 protein is CASSHSPLGRGKTEAFF. CDR3 sequence (DNA): TGTGCCAGCAGCCATTCCCCCCTTGGACGCGGGAAGACTGAAGCTTTCTTT.

This chain uses TRBV11-2 with TRBJ2-5; D call uncertain. This CDR3 comprises 12 residues. V was pared by 5 bases and J by 5 bases, with 9 bases between. Germline V gene sequence: CDR1 SGHAT, CDR2 FQNNGV. This chain's CDR3 is CASSPQTETQYF. The CDR3 DNA follows: TGTGCCAGCAGCCCGCAGACGGAGACCCAGTACTTC. Combining the CDR3 with reference TRBV11-2 and TRBJ2-5 gives the whole variable domain EAGVAQSPRYKIIEKRQSVAFWCNPISGHATLYWYQQILGQGPKLLIQFQNNGVVDDSQLPKDRFSAERLKGVDSTLKIQPAKLEDSAVYLCASSPQTETQYFGPGTRLLVL.

V and J are TRBV5-5 and TRBJ2-1; D may correspond to TRBD1 or TRBD2 (5 bases each). V shed 0 bases and J shed 12 bases, with 10 bases lying between them. The CDR3 is made up of 12 amino acids. The germline CDR1 and CDR2 sequences are SGHKS and YYEKEE (reference sequence). Here the CDR3 reads CASSLAGRSQFF. The CDR3 bases are TGTGCCAGCAGCTTGGCGGGGCGATCGCAGTTCTTC.

This chain joins TRBV4-2 and TRBJ2-3; 7 bases map to TRBD1. Germline V lookup: CDR1 LGHNA, CDR2 YNFKEQ. The V segment lost 3 bases and the J segment 4 bases; nucleotides outside the gene matches: 10. CDR3 length: 16 residues. The CDR3 nucleotides are TGTGCCAGCAGCCACAAAACCACAGGGGACCCAGATACGCAGTATTTT. Its translation: CASSHKTTGDPDTQYF.

The J gene is TRBJ2-3, the V gene TRBV9; D is perhaps TRBD2 (6 bases). The CDR3 has 15 residues. V lost 7 bases and J 6 bases, leaving 21 bases between the germline ends. Germline V gives CDR1 SGDLS, CDR2 YYNGEE. For the CDR3, the DNA is TGTGCCAGCGGCAGGCGGGGAAGGTTAGGTGATACGCAGTATTTT. Residues: CASGRRGRLGDTQYF.

This sequence joins TRBV28 and TRBJ2-1; TRBD1 aligns across 9 bases. V was pared by 6 bases and J by 12 bases, with 12 bases of the junction left unmatched. This CDR3 has 14 residues. Germline lookup yields CDR1 MDHEN and CDR2 SYDVKM. CDR3: CASSRDRVLRGQFF. CDR3 nucleotide sequence: TGTGCCAGCAGCCGGGACAGGGTTCTCCGAGGGCAGTTCTTC. The full variable domain, with the rest looked up from reference TRBV28 and TRBJ2-1, is DVKVTQSSRYLVKRTGEKVFLECVQDMDHENMFWYRQDPGLGLRLIYFSYDVKMKEKGDIPEGYSVSREKKERFSLILESASTNQTSMYLCASSRDRVLRGQFFGPGTRLTVL.

The chain links TRBV27 to TRBJ1-4, with D hard to call. The CDR3 has 15 residues. The V end was cut by 3 bases, the J end by 0 bases, with 8 bases between. Germline V gene lookup returns CDR1 MNHEY and CDR2 SMNVEV (reference sequence). The CDR3 sequence is CASSFQLATNEKLFF. The DNA for the CDR3 is TGTGCCAGCAGTTTCCAACTTGCAACTAATGAAAAACTGTTTTTT.